This TCR beta chain was identified during a study of blood T cells in healthy people across ages. Primed by a sample-barcoded 5' primer and a J-beta primer mix, a second PCR proceeded for roughly 7 to 12 cycles. TCRdb re-called the 5' RACE reads through MiXCR, storing one row per CDR3 protein. The repertoire has approximately 850,000 distinct CDR3 sequences, roughly 60% of them found once; the top ten carry approximately 21%. The CDR3 loop spans 16 amino acids. Germline V gene lookup returns CDR1 DFQATT and CDR2 SNEGSKA (reference sequence). V gave up 3 bases and J gave up 4 bases; unmatched junction bases: 8.

The TCR comes from a man aged 30 to 45 in good health. The gene calls are TRBV20-1 and TRBJ2-1, with 11 bases aligning to TRBD2. Specimen: blood. CDR3 coding DNA: TGCAGTGCTAGTGATTTACTAGCGGGAGTTTACAATGAGCAGTTCTTC. This gives the protein CSASDLLAGVYNEQFF.